This T cell receptor (beta chain) was identified during a study of T cells after yellow fever vaccination. Study as a whole: It was SMART-Seq v4 Ultra Low Input that prepared the fractions with low cell numbers.

CDR1 and CDR2 (germline): SGHVS, FQNEAQ. The CDR3 length is 12 residues. V lost 3 bases, J lost 6 bases, and 9 bases lay in between. A single record per CDR3 protein comes from TCRdb applying MiXCR to the 5' RACE reads. The data contain around 360,000 distinct CDR3 sequences, roughly 11% of them singletons. A word on this clonotype: Its antigen is currently unknown.

Study-level points and caveats: There was a possibility that FACS-sorted repertoires contained abundant clonotypes contaminating from the bulk population. A small share of clonotypes appeared in both CD4 and CD8 compartments.

The receptor was isolated from a man aged 18-30 years who received the YFV17D yellow fever vaccine. Source: PBMCs, taken on the day of the first yellow fever vaccination. The rearrangement joins TRBV7-8 to TRBJ2-7, with D unclear. The CDR3 DNA sequence: TGTGCCAGCAGCTTTGGGCGGTCCGAGCAGTACTTC. Its protein product is CASSFGRSEQYF.